The 29 T cell receptor beta chains presented below share a single source sample, sequenced in a study of tissue T cells after allogeneic stem cell transplantation. Method: immunoSEQ multiplex PCR; TCRdb's copy keeps in-frame clones and lacks some. Of about 5,000 clones listed, about 40% are singletons. The time point denotes: mouse harvest day 14 after allogeneic transplant. Each mouse received 10^7 T-cell-depleted marrow cells plus 10^6 splenic CD5+ T cells by tail vein. The sample taken for sequencing was gut tissue. These receptors were obtained from a female BALB/c mouse given C57BL/6 T cells with graft-versus-host disease after an allogeneic hematopoietic cell transplant.

With regard to this clone: Gene names and germline match the mouse. The CDR3 extends 1 residue past the end of the read, so its final part is completed from the germline J gene. The rearrangement uses TRBV12-1 and TRBJ2-5, with 8 bases matching TRBD2. Germline assignment: CDR1 SGHSN and CDR2 HYEKVE. The CDR3 is made up of 14 amino acids. J gave up 3 bases and V 2 bases, and 3 bases lay outside the gene matches. CDR3 amino acids: CASSPGTGQDTQYF. Incomplete CDR3 DNA: TGTGCCAGCTCTCCCGGGACTGGACAAGACACCCAGTAC. Full variable domain (rest looked up from reference TRBV12-1 and TRBJ2-5): DSGVVQSPRHIIKEKGGRSVLTCIPISGHSNVVWYQQTLGKELKFLIQHYEKVERDKGFLPSRFSVQQFDDYHSEMNMSALELEDSAMYFCASSPGTGQDTQYFGPGTRLLVL.

This clone is judged medium-sized. Gene names follow the mouse nomenclature. CDR3 bases read: TGTGCCAGCGGTGATGTGGGGGCTAGTGCAGAAACGCTGTAT. It translates to CASGDVGASAETLY. The full CDR3 is CASGDVGASAETLYF. The chain couples TRBV13-2 to TRBJ2-3; the D call may be TRBD1 or TRBD2 (6 bases each). Coverage ceases 1 residue before the CDR3 finishes, and the germline J gene fills in the end. V was trimmed by 0 bases and J by 0 bases, leaving 8 bases between them. Germline loops: CDR1 NNHNN, CDR2 SYGAGS (reference sequence). This CDR3 region has 15 residues.

On this clone: Germline and genes here are mouse. Incomplete CDR3 DNA: TGTAGTTCTAGGGCCGGGACGACAAACACAGAAGTCTTC. It translates to CSSRAGTTNTEVF. The whole CDR3 reads CSSRAGTTNTEVFF. The V call is TRBV30, the J call TRBJ1-1; possibly TRBD1 for D (5 bases). The read gets to within 1 residue of the CDR3 end, and the germline J gene fills in the rest. CDR1 is SQVVS, CDR2 ANEGSEA, per germline. The CDR3 has 14 amino acids. Trimming removed 3 bases from V and 0 bases from J, with 11 bases in between.

This clone is termed medium-sized. Mouse germline and gene names are used. The read ends 1 residue early relative to the CDR3; the germline J gene fills the gap. The gene calls are TRBV23 and TRBJ1-4; the table's TRBD1 call for D was not verified on the DNA. CDR3 length: 16 amino acids. Per germline, CDR1 KGHTA and CDR2 FQNQQP. CDR3 sequence: CSSSRGQVLSNERLFF. CDR3 DNA (partial): TGCTCCAGCAGTCGGGGACAGGTCCTTTCCAACGAAAGATTATTT.

In the case of this clone: These gene names are mouse names. The read ends 1 residue before the CDR3 terminus; that terminus is restored from the germline J gene. This sequence joins TRBV1 and TRBJ1-2; TRBD1 agrees at 10 bases. CDR1 and CDR2 from the germline V gene are NSQYPW and LRSPGD (reference sequence). The V and J ends lost 6 bases and 2 bases, in that order; junction bases with no gene match: 6. The CDR3 loop spans 15 amino acids. The CDR3 spells CTCRGPGQGNSDYTF. The sequenced part of the CDR3 DNA is TGCACCTGCAGGGGTCCGGGACAGGGGAACTCCGACTACACC.

About this clone itself: Gene names refer to mouse genes. CDR3 residues: CASGTGGNTEVFF. The CDR3 DNA, read in part, is TGTGCCAGCGGGACAGGGGGCAACACAGAAGTCTTC. The chain couples TRBV13-2 to TRBJ1-1, with 10 positions matching TRBD1. The read halts 1 residue ahead of the CDR3 end, with the missing end drawn from the germline J gene. Germline lookup yields CDR1 NNHNN and CDR2 SYGAGS (reference sequence). This CDR3 spans 13 amino acids. V shed 5 bases and J 2 bases; nucleotides not matched to a gene: 0.

As concerns this clone: Mouse names are used for the genes. The missing CDR3 end, 1 residue past where the read stops, is filled in from the germline J gene. The genes are TRBV12-1 and TRBJ1-2; D may be TRBD1 (6 bases). CDR1 is SGHSN, CDR2 HYEKVE, per germline. V was trimmed by 4 bases and J by 2 bases, leaving 10 bases between them. The CDR3 has 13 residues. Here the CDR3 reads CASSLQGNSDYTF. The CDR3 DNA, read in part, is TGTGCCAGCTCCCTTCAGGGGAACTCCGACTACACC.

In this sample, this clone is medium-sized. Germline and genes: mouse. The read falls 1 residue short of the CDR3 end, and the missing part is taken from the germline J gene. The gene calls are TRBV12-1 and TRBJ2-5; D uncertain. V lost 4 bases, J lost 6 bases, and 13 bases lay in between. Germline V gives CDR1 SGHSN, CDR2 HYEKVE. This CDR3 has 13 amino acids. CDR3 residues: CASSPRAMDTQYF. The sequenced CDR3 bases are TGTGCCAGCTCCCCCCGAGCGATGGACACCCAGTAC.

To note about this clone: The gene names given are mouse names. The read halts 1 residue ahead of the CDR3 end, with the missing end drawn from the germline J gene. J is TRBJ2-2 and V is TRBV26, with D unresolved. The CDR3 spans 14 residues. With 2 bases removed from V and 1 base from J, the gap between germline ends came to 5 bases. Per germline, CDR1 KGHPV and CDR2 FQNQEV (reference sequence). Incomplete CDR3 DNA: TGTGCCAGCAGTCTGCTCAAAAACACCGGGCAGCTCTAC. Translating it yields CASSLLKNTGQLY. The CDR3 in its entirety is CASSLLKNTGQLYF.

This clone was recorded a few times. Germline and genes: mouse. The read terminates 1 residue before the CDR3 end, so the remaining end is supplied by the germline J gene. J is TRBJ2-5 and V is TRBV5, with 7 bases aligning to TRBD2. The CDR3 consists of 15 residues. CDR1 is LGHNA and CDR2 is YNLKQL in the germline V gene (reference sequence). Germline trimming cut 4 bases from V and 3 bases from J; bases unmatched to any gene: 7. The chain's CDR3 is CASSPLLGGQDTQYF. CDR3 bases read: TGTGCCAGCAGCCCCCTTCTTGGGGGGCAAGACACCCAGTAC.

A remark on this clone: Genes and germline are mouse. The sequence runs out 1 residue before the end of the CDR3; the remainder is reconstructed from the germline J gene. The rearrangement uses TRBV4 and TRBJ2-7; 13 nucleotides align to TRBD2. The CDR3 covers 15 residues. V shed 4 bases, J shed 4 bases, and the junction held 4 bases outside the gene matches. CDR1 is LGHDT, CDR2 YNNKQL, per germline (reference sequence). The sequenced CDR3 bases are TGTGCCAGCAGCTCCGGGACTGGGGGGGGTTATGAACAGTAC. Amino acid sequence: CASSSGTGGGYEQY. The full CDR3 protein is CASSSGTGGGYEQYF.

This clone turned up a few times. Gene names and germline refer to mouse. The read gets to within 1 residue of the CDR3 end, and the germline J gene fills in the rest. The chain links TRBV13-2 to TRBJ2-2, with TRBD1 identical over 8 bases. CDR1 and CDR2 from the germline V gene are NNHNN and SYGAGS (reference sequence). This CDR3 spans 16 amino acids. Unmatched junction bases numbered 4, after V lost 3 bases and J lost 0 bases. CDR3 sequence reads: CASGAPGQANTGQLYF. The sequenced CDR3 bases are TGTGCCAGCGGTGCCCCGGGACAGGCAAACACCGGGCAGCTCTAC.

Regarding this clone: Gene names are mouse gene names. The read falls 1 residue short of the CDR3 end, and the missing part is taken from the germline J gene. The chain uses TRBV3 and TRBJ2-7, with 12 positions matching TRBD2. The CDR3 has 14 amino acids. CDR1 SNHLY and CDR2 FYNGKV come from the germline V gene (reference sequence). After removal of 3 bases from V and 4 bases from J, the junction contained 1 base not matched to a gene. CDR3 amino acids: CASSFGLGGYEQYF. The part of the CDR3 DNA that was read is TGTGCCAGCAGCTTCGGACTGGGGGGGTATGAACAGTAC. The full variable domain, with the rest looked up from reference TRBV3 and TRBJ2-7, is GPKVLQIPSHQIIDMGQMVTLNCDPVSNHLYFYWYKQILGQQMEFLVNFYNGKVMEKSKLFKDQFSVERPDGSYFTLKIQPTALEDSAVYFCASSFGLGGYEQYFGPGTRLTVL.

Comments on this clone: Gene labels here are mouse ones. The read ends 1 residue early relative to the CDR3; the germline J gene fills the gap. The genes are TRBV26 and TRBJ2-4; 14 bases match TRBD2. CDR3 size: 16 residues. Trimming at V came to 4 bases and at J to 7 bases, leaving 7 bases not matched to a gene. Germline V gene data show CDR1 as KGHPV and CDR2 as FQNQEV (reference sequence). CDR3 DNA, as far as it was read: TGTGCCAGCAGTCCTCGGGACTGGGGGGGCGCTGACACCTTGTAC. Protein sequence: CASSPRDWGGADTLY. The complete CDR3 sequence is CASSPRDWGGADTLYF. Full variable domain (missing parts from reference TRBV26 and TRBJ2-4): NSKVIQTPRYLVKGQGQKAKMRCIPEKGHPVVFWYQQNKNNEFKFLINFQNQEVLQQIDMTEKRFSAECPSNSPCSLEIQSSEAGDSALYLCASSPRDWGGADTLYFGAGTRLSVL.

Regarding this clone: Genes and germline come from the mouse. The read comes to an end 1 residue before the CDR3 does, leaving the germline J gene to fill in the end. The rearrangement links TRBV2 to TRBJ1-1; D not certain. V was cut by 0 bases and J by 0 bases, with 8 bases left in between. This CDR3 contains 15 residues. Germline V lookup: CDR1 LGHNA, CDR2 YSYQKL. The CDR3 loop reads CASSQDGNANTEVFF. The sequenced CDR3 bases are TGTGCCAGCAGCCAAGATGGCAATGCAAACACAGAAGTCTTC.

Regarding this clone: Here the gene names and germline are mouse. Sequencing ends 1 residue short of the CDR3 end; the germline J gene provides the rest. The chain recombines TRBV26 with TRBJ1-1; D is ambiguous. This CDR3 has 13 residues. V was trimmed by 2 bases and J by 4 bases, leaving 8 bases between them. The germline CDR1 and CDR2 sequences are KGHPV and FQNQEV (reference sequence). CDR3: CASSLRTGTEVFF. Partial CDR3 DNA: TGTGCCAGCAGTCTGAGGACGGGCACAGAAGTCTTC.

This clone was detected a few times. Mouse gene names apply. The CDR3 end falls 1 residue outside the read, so it is completed with the germline J gene. This chain connects TRBV26 to TRBJ2-3; D is perhaps TRBD1 (5 bases). CDR3 length: 15 amino acids. Trimming removed 3 bases at V and 0 bases at J, with 10 bases between. CDR1 and CDR2 from the germline V gene are KGHPV and FQNQEV (reference sequence). The part of the CDR3 DNA that was read is TGTGCCAGCAGTCTTAGGACAAACAGTGCAGAAACGCTGTAT. Translation: CASSLRTNSAETLY. The full CDR3 protein is CASSLRTNSAETLYF.

To note about this clone: Gene names denote mouse genes. The CDR3 reads CASSRGLQDTQYF. The CDR3 bases that were read are TGTGCCAGCAGTCGGGGGCTCCAAGACACCCAGTAC. The chain recombines TRBV26 with TRBJ2-5, with D perhaps assigned TRBD1 or TRBD2 (6 bases each). The read finishes 1 residue shy of the CDR3 end, and the germline J gene is used to complete it. The CDR3 has 13 residues. Looked up from germline, CDR1 is KGHPV and CDR2 is FQNQEV (reference sequence). The V gene lost 4 bases and the J gene lost 2 bases, with 7 bases spanning the gap.

This clone was seen a few times. Gene names are mouse gene names. Read coverage stops 1 residue before the CDR3 terminus; the germline J gene supplies the remainder. The V call is TRBV12-1, the J call TRBJ2-7; D tentatively fits TRBD1 or TRBD2 (5 bases each). The CDR3 consists of 13 residues. In germline, CDR1 is SGHSN, CDR2 HYEKVE. Between the trimmed V and J ends, which lost 0 bases and 3 bases, there was a span of 8 bases. This chain's CDR3 is CASSLRDHYEQYF. CDR3 bases read: TGTGCCAGCTCTCTCCGGGACCACTATGAACAGTAC.

Concerning this clone itself: Germline and genes here are mouse. The sequenced fragment ends 1 residue before the CDR3 boundary, so the rest is inferred from the germline J gene. This chain links TRBV19 with TRBJ2-4; 8 nucleotides match TRBD2. CDR1 is FNHDT and CDR2 is SITEND in the germline V gene (reference sequence). The trim removed 4 bases at V and 1 base at J, leaving 5 bases unmatched. This CDR3 contains 15 residues. CDR3 DNA (partial): TGTGCCAGCAGTGGGGGGGCGCATGGTCAAAACACCTTGTAC. Residues: CASSGGAHGQNTLY. The full CDR3 is CASSGGAHGQNTLYF.

On this clone: Any gene name here is a mouse gene name. CDR3: CASSPAYEQYF. Partial CDR3 DNA: TGTGCCAGCAGTCCCGCCTATGAACAGTAC. The chain uses TRBV26 and TRBJ2-7; D gene unclear. The read comes to an end 1 residue before the CDR3 does, leaving the germline J gene to fill in the end. The CDR3 is 11 amino acids. Trimming removed 4 bases at V and 2 bases at J, with 3 bases between. Germline V gives CDR1 KGHPV, CDR2 FQNQEV (reference sequence).

A few counts support this clone. All gene names here are mouse names. From the germline J gene comes the end of the CDR3, since the read stops 1 residue before it. V and J are TRBV3 and TRBJ1-5, with TRBD1 identical over 9 bases. CDR1 and CDR2 (germline): SNHLY, FYNGKV (reference sequence). With V trimmed by 5 bases and J by 4 bases, 6 bases remained unmatched. This CDR3 has 15 residues. Here the CDR3 reads CASSRGTGRNQAPLF. The part of the CDR3 DNA that was read is TGTGCCAGCAGCCGTGGGACAGGGCGGAACCAGGCTCCGCTT.

By proportion, this clone is medium-sized. Gene labels here are mouse ones. The CDR3 end falls 1 residue outside the read, so it is completed with the germline J gene. This chain connects TRBV23 to TRBJ1-2; TRBD1, as called in the table, went unchecked against the DNA. The CDR3 is made up of 14 amino acids. Germline-derived CDR1 and CDR2 are KGHTA and FQNQQP. CDR3 in amino acids: CSSRRTGGNSDYTF. Partial CDR3 DNA: TGCTCCAGCAGAAGGACAGGGGGCAACTCCGACTACACC. The variable domain in full, completed from reference TRBV23 and TRBJ1-2, reads DAAVTQKPRYLIKMKGQEAEMKCIPEKGHTAVFWYQQKQSKELKFLIYFQNQQPLDQIDMVKERFSAVCPSSSLCSLGIRTCEAEDSALYLCSSRRTGGNSDYTFGSGTRLLVI.

In regard to this clone: The genes are named according to mouse. The CDR3 end lies 1 residue beyond the end of the read and is filled in from the germline J gene. The chain employs TRBV26 and TRBJ2-3; D possibly corresponds to TRBD2 (7 bases). The CDR3 is made up of 14 amino acids. V gave up 6 bases and J gave up 0 bases, with 10 bases separating them. In germline, CDR1 is KGHPV, CDR2 FQNQEV (reference sequence). This chain's CDR3 is CASSPGGSAETLYF. Partial CDR3 DNA: TGTGCCAGCAGCCCGGGGGGCAGTGCAGAAACGCTGTAT.

This clone was picked up one time. Genes and germline are mouse. The sequenced CDR3 bases are TGTGCCAGCTCTCTCCCGGGGGGGCGCGCAGAAACGCTGTAT. This translates into CASSLPGGRAETLY. The full-length CDR3 reads as CASSLPGGRAETLYF. J is TRBJ2-3 and V is TRBV12-2; 8 bases are a match to TRBD2. The CDR3 is cut off 1 residue early in the read; its end comes from the germline J gene. Germline V lookup: CDR1 SGHLS, CDR2 HYDKME. This CDR3 spans 15 amino acids. V was clipped by 0 bases and J by 3 bases; unmatched bases: 4.

Notes on this clone: Gene names and germline match the mouse. The read falls 1 residue short of the CDR3 end, and the missing part is taken from the germline J gene. V gene TRBV14 combines with J gene TRBJ2-3; 12 bases line up with TRBD2. The V gene's germline CDR1 is SGHDT and CDR2 FRDEAV. The V and J ends lost 4 bases and 1 base, in that order; junction bases with no gene match: 7. The CDR3 totals 17 residues. The covered CDR3 bases are TGTGCCAGCAGTCCGGACTGGGGGGGGCGCGGTGCAGAAACGCTGTAT. This gives the protein CASSPDWGGRGAETLY. The CDR3 reads in full as CASSPDWGGRGAETLYF.

In the case of this clone: Gene names are mouse gene names. The observed sequence ends 1 residue before the CDR3 terminus, with the missing tail filled in from the germline J gene. V is TRBV2 and J is TRBJ1-2, with 7 bases matching TRBD1. The CDR3 runs to 15 residues. CDR1 is LGHNA and CDR2 is YSYQKL in the germline V gene. The V gene end was trimmed by 0 bases and the J gene end by 2 bases; junction bases not matched to a gene: 3. CDR3 loop: CASSQERGLNSDYTF. The DNA read from the CDR3 is TGTGCCAGCAGCCAAGAAAGGGGGCTGAACTCCGACTACACC.

This clone showed up just a few times. Each gene name is a mouse one. Read sequence stops 1 residue before the CDR3 end, and the germline J gene provides the missing end. The genes are TRBV26 and TRBJ1-3, with TRBD1 identical over 8 bases. V lost 4 bases and J lost 0; bases outside the gene matches: 2. The germline V gene has CDR1 KGHPV and CDR2 FQNQEV (reference sequence). The CDR3 runs 15 residues. This chain's CDR3 is CASSRQGYSGNTLYF. The part of the CDR3 DNA that was read is TGTGCCAGCAGTCGACAGGGGTATTCTGGAAATACGCTCTAT.

Only a few counts were recorded for this clone. The gene names here belong to mouse. The read is 1 residue too short to cover the CDR3 end, so that end is filled in from the germline J gene. The gene calls are TRBV13-2 and TRBJ2-5; D remains unclear. Germline loops: CDR1 NNHNN, CDR2 SYGAGS (reference sequence). Trimming took 0 bases from V and 5 from J, leaving 7 bases between them. This CDR3 has 13 residues. CDR3 in amino acids: CASGDAGGDTQYF. The sequenced part of the CDR3 DNA is TGTGCCAGCGGTGATGCGGGAGGAGACACCCAGTAC.